The 6 T cell receptor beta chains below come from one sample, sequenced in a study of T cells after yellow fever vaccination. A single record per CDR3 protein comes from TCRdb applying MiXCR to the 5' RACE reads. The sample shows 200,000 to 300,000 distinct CDR3 sequences, roughly 13% of them seen only once. Sequenced material: CD4+ T cells sorted from PBMCs, taken 45 days after the yellow fever booster vaccination. Source of these receptors: a man aged 30-40 years who received the YFV17D yellow fever vaccine.

This clonotype was seen a handful of times. The chain employs TRBV5-4 and TRBJ2-5; perhaps TRBD1 as D (5 bases). The germline CDR1 and CDR2 sequences are SGHNT and YYREEE (reference sequence). The CDR3 consists of 13 residues. Trimming took 2 bases from V and 5 from J, leaving 10 bases between them. The CDR3 DNA is TGTGCCAGCAGCTTAGACAGAAGGGAGACCCAGTACTTC. Translating gives CASSLDRRETQYF.

The table lists this clonotype with a few counts. V gene TRBV29-1 combines with J gene TRBJ2-3; TRBD2 might be the D (5 bases). The CDR3 spans 15 residues. V was shortened by 1 base and J by 0 bases, with 11 bases between the two germline ends. Per germline, CDR1 SQVTM and CDR2 ANQGSEA. Here the CDR3 DNA reads TGCAGCGTTGAAGGGACTGGCCTGAGCACAGATACGCAGTATTTT. As protein: CSVEGTGLSTDTQYF.

This rearrangement joins TRBV12-3 or TRBV12-4 to TRBJ2-2; D may be TRBD2 (6 bases). The CDR3 has 12 residues. V lost 4 bases to trimming and J lost 8 bases, with 8 bases between them. The CDR3 sequence: CASSSGLGELFF. The CDR3 DNA is TGTGCCAGCAGTTCCGGACTAGGGGAGCTGTTTTTT.

This clonotype was seen a handful of times. The chain recombines TRBV20-1 with TRBJ1-2; D call uncertain. The CDR3 is 13 residues long. Germline assignment: CDR1 DFQATT and CDR2 SNEGSKA (reference sequence). Trimming took 6 bases from V and 2 from J, leaving 13 bases between them. CDR3 protein: CSASGSVNYGYTF. The CDR3 DNA is TGCAGTGCCTCCGGGTCGGTGAACTATGGCTACACCTTC.

The CDR3 DNA reads TGCGCCAGCAGCTTGACGGGACAGGGGAGCACAGATACGCAGTATTTT. This encodes CASSLTGQGSTDTQYF. The rearrangement joins TRBV5-1 to TRBJ2-3; 10 positions match TRBD1. Germline trimming cut 1 base from V and 0 bases from J; bases unmatched to any gene: 2. The CDR3 has 16 amino acids. CDR1 and CDR2 from the germline V gene are SGHRS and YFSETQ.

There are many counts of this clonotype. This sequence joins TRBV20-1 and TRBJ2-1, with D maybe TRBD2 (5 bases). Germline CDR1 is DFQATT and CDR2 is SNEGSKA (reference sequence). Trimming took 6 bases from V and 4 from J, leaving 19 bases between them. The CDR3 spans 15 residues. CDR3 amino acids: CSAPPGGGVYNEQFF. Written as DNA, the CDR3 is TGCAGTGCACCCCCTGGAGGTGGCGTTTACAATGAGCAGTTCTTC.